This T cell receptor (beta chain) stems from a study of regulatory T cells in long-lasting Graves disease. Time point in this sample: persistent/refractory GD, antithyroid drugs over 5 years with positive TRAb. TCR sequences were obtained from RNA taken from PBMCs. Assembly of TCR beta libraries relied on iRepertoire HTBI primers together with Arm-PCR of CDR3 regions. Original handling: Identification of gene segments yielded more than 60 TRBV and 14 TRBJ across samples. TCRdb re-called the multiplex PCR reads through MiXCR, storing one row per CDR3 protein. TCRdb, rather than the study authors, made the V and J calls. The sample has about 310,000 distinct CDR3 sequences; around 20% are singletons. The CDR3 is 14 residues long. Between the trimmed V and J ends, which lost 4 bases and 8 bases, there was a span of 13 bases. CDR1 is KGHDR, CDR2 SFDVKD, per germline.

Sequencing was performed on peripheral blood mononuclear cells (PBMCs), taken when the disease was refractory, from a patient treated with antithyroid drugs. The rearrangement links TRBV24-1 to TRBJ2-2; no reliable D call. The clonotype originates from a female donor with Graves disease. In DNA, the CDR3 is TGTGCCACCAGTGAAGACCCCCGAACGGGGGAGCTGTTTTTT. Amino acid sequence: CATSEDPRTGELFF.